Detailed here is one T cell receptor beta chain. These data originate in a study of blood T cell repertoires in COVID-19. Turning to the study itself: COVID-19 samples collected from the United States, Italy and Spain covered acute and convalescent phases.

In the original processing: Quantification of nucleated cells was approximated via reference gene primer amplification. The table came from immunoSEQ multiplex PCR; TCRdb's copy has only in-frame clones and leaves some out. V and J calls and clone size follow that table, whereas D and trimming were derived from the DNA. Of approximately 170,000 clones listed, 82% are singletons. This receptor was obtained from a woman of 80 years or more with active or convalescent COVID-19. The sequencing input was peripheral blood.

In DNA, the CDR3 is TGTGCCAGCACCCCGCCGGGGGTCTACGAGCAGTACTTC. This sequence encodes CASTPPGVYEQYF. This rearrangement joins TRBV28 to TRBJ2-7, with a tentative D call TRBD2 (6 bases). Trimming pared 7 bases from V and 3 bases from J, leaving 13 bases between. Looked up from germline, CDR1 is MDHEN and CDR2 is SYDVKM. The CDR3 runs 13 residues. Together with reference TRBV28 and TRBJ2-7, the CDR3 gives the full variable domain: DVKVTQSSRYLVKRTGEKVFLECVQDMDHENMFWYRQDPGLGLRLIYFSYDVKMKEKGDIPEGYSVSREKKERFSLILESASTNQTSMYLCASTPPGVYEQYFGPGTRLTVT.